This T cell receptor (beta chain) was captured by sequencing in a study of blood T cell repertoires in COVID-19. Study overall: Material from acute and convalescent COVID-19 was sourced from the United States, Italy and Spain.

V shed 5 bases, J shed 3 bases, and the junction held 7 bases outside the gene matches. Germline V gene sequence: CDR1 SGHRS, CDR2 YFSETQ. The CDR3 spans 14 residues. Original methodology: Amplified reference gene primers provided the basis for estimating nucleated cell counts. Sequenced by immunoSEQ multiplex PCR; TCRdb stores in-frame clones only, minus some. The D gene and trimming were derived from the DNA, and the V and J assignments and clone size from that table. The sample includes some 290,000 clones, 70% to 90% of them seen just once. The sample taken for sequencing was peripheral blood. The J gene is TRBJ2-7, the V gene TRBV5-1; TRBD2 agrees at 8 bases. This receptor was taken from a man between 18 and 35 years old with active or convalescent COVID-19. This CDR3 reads CASRGAGDYYEQYF. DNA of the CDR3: TGCGCCAGCAGGGGAGCGGGGGATTACTACGAGCAGTACTTC.